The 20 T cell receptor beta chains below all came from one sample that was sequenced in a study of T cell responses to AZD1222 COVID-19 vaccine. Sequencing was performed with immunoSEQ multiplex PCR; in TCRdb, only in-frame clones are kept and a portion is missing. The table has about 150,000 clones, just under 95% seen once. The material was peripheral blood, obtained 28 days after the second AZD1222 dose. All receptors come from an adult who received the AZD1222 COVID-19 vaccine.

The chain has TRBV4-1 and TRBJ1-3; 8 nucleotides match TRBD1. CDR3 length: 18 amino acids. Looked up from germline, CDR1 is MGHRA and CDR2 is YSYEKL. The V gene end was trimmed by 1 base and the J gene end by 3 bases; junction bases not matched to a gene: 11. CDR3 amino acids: CASSQGQAGGFFGNTIYF. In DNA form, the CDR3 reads TGCGCCAGCAGCCAAGGGCAGGCAGGGGGCTTCTTTGGAAACACCATATATTTT.

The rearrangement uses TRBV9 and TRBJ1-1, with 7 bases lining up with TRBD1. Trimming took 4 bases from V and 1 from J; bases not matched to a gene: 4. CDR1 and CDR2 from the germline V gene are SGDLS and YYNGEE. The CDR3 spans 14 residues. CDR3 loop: CASSPRTGNTEAFF. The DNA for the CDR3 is TGTGCCAGCAGCCCCAGGACAGGGAACACTGAAGCTTTCTTT.

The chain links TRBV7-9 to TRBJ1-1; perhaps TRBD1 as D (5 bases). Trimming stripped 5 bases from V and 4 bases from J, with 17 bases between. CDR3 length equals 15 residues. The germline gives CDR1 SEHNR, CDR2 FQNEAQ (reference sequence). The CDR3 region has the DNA TGTGCCAGCAGCCCCGGGGACCTGAGGGGCACTGAAGCTTTCTTT. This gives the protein CASSPGDLRGTEAFF.

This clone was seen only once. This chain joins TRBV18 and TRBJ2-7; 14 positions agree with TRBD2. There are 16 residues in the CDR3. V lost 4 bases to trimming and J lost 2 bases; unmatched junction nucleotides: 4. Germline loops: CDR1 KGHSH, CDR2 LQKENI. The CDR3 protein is CASSRGTSGGPYEQYF. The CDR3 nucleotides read TGTGCCAGCTCACGGGGGACTAGCGGGGGCCCCTACGAGCAGTACTTC.

The CDR3 DNA reads TGTGCCAGCAGCGCTAGGACCGAAGCTAACTACGAGCAGTACTTC. Protein product: CASSARTEANYEQYF. The genes are TRBV7-9 and TRBJ2-7; no reliable D call. The length of the CDR3 is 15 residues. V was cut by 5 bases and J by 3 bases, with 17 bases left in between. In germline, CDR1 is SEHNR, CDR2 FQNEAQ (reference sequence).

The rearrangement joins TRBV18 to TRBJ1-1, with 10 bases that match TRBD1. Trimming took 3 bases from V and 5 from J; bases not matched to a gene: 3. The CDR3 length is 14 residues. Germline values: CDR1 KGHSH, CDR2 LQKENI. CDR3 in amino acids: CASSPGQGSTEAFF. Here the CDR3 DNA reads TGTGCCAGCTCACCGGGACAGGGGTCGACTGAAGCTTTCTTT.

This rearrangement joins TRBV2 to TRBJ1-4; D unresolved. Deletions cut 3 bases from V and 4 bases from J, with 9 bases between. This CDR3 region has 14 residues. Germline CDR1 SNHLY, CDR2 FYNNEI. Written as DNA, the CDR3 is TGTGCCAGCAGTGACTCCTGGAGTAATGAAAAACTGTTTTTT. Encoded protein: CASSDSWSNEKLFF.

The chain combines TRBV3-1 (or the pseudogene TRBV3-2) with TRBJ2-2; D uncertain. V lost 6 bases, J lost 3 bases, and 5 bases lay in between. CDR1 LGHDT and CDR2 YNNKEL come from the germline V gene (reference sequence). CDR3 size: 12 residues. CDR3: CASRRYTGELFF. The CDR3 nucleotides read TGTGCCAGCAGGCGGTACACCGGGGAGCTGTTTTTT.

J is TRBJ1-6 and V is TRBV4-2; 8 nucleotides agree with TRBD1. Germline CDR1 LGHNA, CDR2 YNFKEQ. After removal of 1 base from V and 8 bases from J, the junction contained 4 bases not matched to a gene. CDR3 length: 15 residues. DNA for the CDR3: TGTGCCAGCAGCCAAGGGTCCAGGGGGCATTCACCCCTCCACTTT. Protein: CASSQGSRGHSPLHF.

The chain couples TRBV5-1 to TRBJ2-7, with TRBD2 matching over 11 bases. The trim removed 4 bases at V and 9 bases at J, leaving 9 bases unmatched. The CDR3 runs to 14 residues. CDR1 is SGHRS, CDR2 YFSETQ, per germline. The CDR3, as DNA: TGCGCCAGCAGCAGCTCTAGCGGGGGGACAAGGCAGTACTTC. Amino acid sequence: CASSSSSGGTRQYF.

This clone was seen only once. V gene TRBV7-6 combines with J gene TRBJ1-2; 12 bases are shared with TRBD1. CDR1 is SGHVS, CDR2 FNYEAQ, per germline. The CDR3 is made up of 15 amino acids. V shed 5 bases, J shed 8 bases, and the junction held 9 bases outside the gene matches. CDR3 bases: TGTGCCAGCAGCGAAGGGACAGGGGGCGAGTGGGGCTACACCTTC. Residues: CASSEGTGGEWGYTF.

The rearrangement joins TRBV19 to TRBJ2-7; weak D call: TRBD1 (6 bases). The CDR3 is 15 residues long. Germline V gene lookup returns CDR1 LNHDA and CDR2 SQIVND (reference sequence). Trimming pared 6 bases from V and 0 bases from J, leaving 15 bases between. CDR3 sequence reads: CASSPLGASSYEQYF. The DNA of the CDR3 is TGTGCCAGTAGCCCCCTGGGGGCAAGCTCCTACGAGCAGTACTTC.

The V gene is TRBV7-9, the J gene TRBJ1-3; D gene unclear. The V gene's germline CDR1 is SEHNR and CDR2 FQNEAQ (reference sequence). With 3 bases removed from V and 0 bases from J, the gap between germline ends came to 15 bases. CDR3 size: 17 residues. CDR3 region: CASSFLGKQRSGNTIYF. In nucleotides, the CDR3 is TGTGCCAGCAGCTTTTTGGGAAAACAGCGCTCTGGAAACACCATATATTTT. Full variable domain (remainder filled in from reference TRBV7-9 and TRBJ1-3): DTGVSQNPRHKITKRGQNVTFRCDPISEHNRLYWYRQTLGQGPEFLTYFQNEAQLEKSRLLSDRFSAERPKGSFSTLEIQRTEQGDSAMYLCASSFLGKQRSGNTIYFGEGSWLTVV.

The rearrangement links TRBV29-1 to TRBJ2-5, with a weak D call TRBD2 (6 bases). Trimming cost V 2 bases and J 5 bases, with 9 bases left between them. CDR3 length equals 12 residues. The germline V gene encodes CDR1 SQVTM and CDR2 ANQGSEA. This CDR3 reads CSVELGGETQYF. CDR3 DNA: TGCAGCGTTGAATTAGGAGGGGAGACCCAGTACTTC.

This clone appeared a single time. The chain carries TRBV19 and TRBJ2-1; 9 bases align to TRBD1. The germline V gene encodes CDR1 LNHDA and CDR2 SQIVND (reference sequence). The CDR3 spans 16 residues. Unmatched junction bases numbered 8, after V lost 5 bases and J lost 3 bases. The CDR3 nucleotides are TGTGCCAGTAGTGCCTACAGGGGGCGTTACTACAATGAGCAGTTCTTC. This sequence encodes CASSAYRGRYYNEQFF. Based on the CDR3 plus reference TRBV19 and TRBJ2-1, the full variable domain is DGGITQSPKYLFRKEGQNVTLSCEQNLNHDAMYWYRQDPGQGLRLIYYSQIVNDFQKGDIAEGYSVSREKKESFPLTVTSAQKNPTAFYLCASSAYRGRYYNEQFFGPGTRLTVL.

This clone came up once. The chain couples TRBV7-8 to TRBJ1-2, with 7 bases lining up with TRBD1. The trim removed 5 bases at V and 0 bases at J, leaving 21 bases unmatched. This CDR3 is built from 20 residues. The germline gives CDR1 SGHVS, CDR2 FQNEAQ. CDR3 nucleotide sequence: TGTGCCAGCAGCCTATCAGCCAACTACAAGGACAGGCGGGCTAACTATGGCTACACCTTC. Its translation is CASSLSANYKDRRANYGYTF.

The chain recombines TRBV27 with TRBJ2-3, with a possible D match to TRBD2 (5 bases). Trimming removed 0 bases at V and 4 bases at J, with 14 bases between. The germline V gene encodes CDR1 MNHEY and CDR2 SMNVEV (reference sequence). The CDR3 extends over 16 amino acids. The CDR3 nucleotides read TGTGCCAGCAGTTTATCAAATGGACTCCCACCAGATACGCAGTATTTT. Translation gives CASSLSNGLPPDTQYF.

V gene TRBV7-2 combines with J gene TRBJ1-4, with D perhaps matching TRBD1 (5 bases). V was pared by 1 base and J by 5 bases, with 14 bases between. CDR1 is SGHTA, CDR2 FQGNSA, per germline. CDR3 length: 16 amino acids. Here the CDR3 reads CASSLGFVRENEKLFF. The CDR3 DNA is TGTGCCAGCAGCTTAGGATTTGTCAGGGAAAATGAAAAACTGTTTTTT.

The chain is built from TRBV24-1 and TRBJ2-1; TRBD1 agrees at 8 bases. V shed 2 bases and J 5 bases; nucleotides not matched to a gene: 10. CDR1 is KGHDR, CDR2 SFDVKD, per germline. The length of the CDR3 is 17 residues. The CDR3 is CATSDSTGGRNNNEQFF. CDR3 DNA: TGTGCCACCAGTGATTCCACAGGGGGTCGTAATAACAATGAGCAGTTCTTC.

The CDR3 DNA follows: TGTGCCAGCAGTTACTCGCAGGGGGAAAAACTGTTTTTT. Its protein product is CASSYSQGEKLFF. The V and J genes are TRBV6-5 and TRBJ1-4; tentative D call: TRBD1 (6 bases). Looked up from germline, CDR1 is MNHEY and CDR2 is SVGAGI. Trimming cost V 0 bases and J 8 bases, with 7 bases left between them. The length of the CDR3 is 13 residues.